The clone carrying this T cell receptor beta chain was counted a few times. The antigen is undetermined. Amplification used 52 TRBV primers and 13 TRBJ primers. Profiling relied on immunoSEQ multiplex PCR, and the TCRdb table lists in-frame clones only, not all of them. The sample carries approximately 9,300 clones, 84% recorded once. This sample is part of a study of regulatory T cells. General study results and limits: Shannon entropy was nonsignificantly lower in patient CD8+ T cells than control CD8+ cells.

The germline gives CDR1 WSHSY, CDR2 SAAADI. With V trimmed by 3 bases and J by 7 bases, 6 bases remained unmatched. This CDR3 comprises 14 residues. The chain uses TRBV10-2 and TRBJ2-1; TRBD2 agrees at 7 bases. The sequenced material came from CD8+ T cells sorted from blood. The sequence was collected from a person under 35 with CD3G deficiency. The CDR3 region has the DNA TGCGCCAGCAGTGATACGGGGGGTTTAAATGAGCAGTTCTTC. It translates to CASSDTGGLNEQFF.